A single sample gave rise to the 7 T cell receptor beta chains below, sequenced in a study of blood T cell repertoires in COVID-19. TCRdb's table, derived via immunoSEQ multiplex PCR, lists solely in-frame clones and lacks some. The data hold 85,000 or so clones, with about nine tenths observed a single time. Sequences were obtained from peripheral blood. These receptor sequences come from a man between 45 and 60 years old with active or convalescent COVID-19.

V and J are TRBV5-1 and TRBJ2-5, with D hard to call. This CDR3 region has 14 residues. The V gene lost 0 bases and the J gene lost 4 bases, with 10 bases spanning the gap. Germline V gene sequence: CDR1 SGHRS, CDR2 YFSETQ. Here the CDR3 DNA reads TGCGCCAGCAGCTTGGCCTTGCTATCAGAGACCCAGTACTTC. Protein: CASSLALLSETQYF.

V is TRBV5-1 and J is TRBJ2-5; 8 bases match TRBD1. Losses at the gene ends were 3 bases for V and 2 bases for J; bases not matched to a gene: 3. Germline V CDR1 and CDR2: SGHRS, YFSETQ. The CDR3 covers 14 residues. The CDR3 DNA sequence: TGCGCCAGCAGCTGGGGACAGGTTCAAGAGACCCAGTACTTC. Amino acids: CASSWGQVQETQYF.

J is TRBJ2-7 and V is TRBV6-1; tentatively, D is TRBD2 (6 bases). The CDR3 extends over 14 amino acids. Germline CDR1 is MNHNS and CDR2 is SASEGT. Trimming stripped 0 bases from V and 7 bases from J, with 13 bases between. The CDR3 is CASSEAGLSGEQYF. DNA of the CDR3: TGTGCCAGCAGTGAAGCGGGACTGTCGGGGGAGCAGTACTTC.

The rearrangement links TRBV5-1 to TRBJ2-3, with 11 bases fitting TRBD2. V was clipped by 5 bases and J by 3 bases; unmatched bases: 14. The CDR3 length is 18 residues. Per germline, CDR1 SGHRS and CDR2 YFSETQ. This CDR3 is CASRSQKLSGGATDTQYF. The CDR3 DNA is TGCGCCAGCAGAAGTCAAAAACTTAGCGGGGGGGCAACAGATACGCAGTATTTT.

This clone was counted a single time. The chain links TRBV11-2 to TRBJ2-7, with TRBD2 matching 7 bases. In germline, CDR1 is SGHAT, CDR2 FQNNGV. The trim removed 0 bases at V and 6 bases at J, leaving 5 bases unmatched. The CDR3 is 14 residues long. CDR3 nucleotides: TGTGCCAGCAGCTTAGAGCGGGGGTATGGCGAGCAGTACTTC. This sequence encodes CASSLERGYGEQYF. The full variable domain, rest sourced from reference TRBV11-2 and TRBJ2-7, is EAGVAQSPRYKIIEKRQSVAFWCNPISGHATLYWYQQILGQGPKLLIQFQNNGVVDDSQLPKDRFSAERLKGVDSTLKIQPAKLEDSAVYLCASSLERGYGEQYFGPGTRLTVT.

The table lists this clone with a count of one. The chain uses TRBV30 and TRBJ1-1; D is uncertain. The germline V and J ends were trimmed by 1 base and 4 bases, with 13 bases remaining between them. This CDR3 spans 14 amino acids. The germline V gene encodes CDR1 GTSNPN and CDR2 SVGIG (reference sequence). The CDR3 loop is CAWSGGSGFTEAFF. The CDR3 coding sequence is TGTGCCTGGAGTGGAGGGAGCGGATTCACTGAAGCTTTCTTT.

The genes are TRBV11-3 and TRBJ2-2; a weak D match, TRBD1 (5 bases). Germline CDR1 and CDR2: SGHNT and YENEEA. The CDR3 has 14 amino acids. V gave up 7 bases and J gave up 2 bases, with 11 bases separating them. The CDR3 reads CASKRTSNTGELFF. CDR3 DNA: TGTGCCAGCAAAAGGACATCCAACACCGGGGAGCTGTTTTTT.